The T cell receptor beta chain described here comes from a study of cytomegalovirus exposure and HLA in healthy donors. Study results and caveats: Judged likely to be a sequencing artifact was a cluster of highly shared sequence variants. By a later analysis, the bulk of CMV-associated TCR beta chains appeared HLA-restricted.

Comments on this clone: The antigen remains unidentified.

60 Vbeta and 13 Jbeta primers were used in PCR. The table came from immunoSEQ multiplex PCR; TCRdb's copy has only in-frame clones and leaves some out. The sample has about 130,000 clones, approximately 80% seen once. CDR3 length: 11 amino acids. CDR1 is SEHNR, CDR2 FQNEAQ, per germline (reference sequence). Trimming took 7 bases from V and 5 from J, leaving 8 bases between them. This rearrangement joins TRBV7-9 to TRBJ1-1; D is possibly TRBD1 (6 bases). This receptor was identified in a man younger than 30 in good health and CMV-seronegative. Specimen: PBMCs. CDR3 sequence reads: CASTGTTEAFF. The DNA for the CDR3 is TGTGCCAGCACTGGGACAACTGAAGCTTTCTTT.